This T cell receptor (beta chain) was identified during a study of shared clonotypes between healthy human individuals (dated by TCRdb to about 2020). Concerning the study at large: A few men and two women, aged 18 to 49 years, made up the cohort. Between about 0.94 and 10 billion PBMCs per donor were obtained by leukapheresis. Blood TCR repertoires of a handful of healthy adults were deeply sequenced to estimate repertoire size and the extent of clonotype sharing between individuals. To increase sequencing depth and limit assay-specific biases, TCR repertoire library preparation and sequencing were carried out by different laboratories using diverse techniques.

Overall study results and their limits: Sampling was restricted to blood, and TCR repertoires in tissue are likely to differ from TCR repertoires in blood. Pairwise subsampling led to the expectation that sequencing depth would affect the degree of clonotype sharing among donors. Because the study included only a small number of donors, the genetic and exposure-history diversity represented was limited.

Using the deep immunoSEQ assay, multiplex PCR amplified TCR CDR3 regions from genomic DNA. Extracted genomic DNA from each cell subset was spread evenly across all wells of several immunoSEQ 96-well plates, with each plate serving as a replicate. For unsorted PBMC, approximately 310 ng genomic DNA, equal to approximately 30,000 T cell genomes, was loaded into each replicate PCR. Unsorted PBMC genomic DNA was sequenced across ten immunoSEQ deep assay plates. Purified libraries were quantified with a Qubit 3.0 fluorometer, sized on a Bioanalyzer 2100, and re-quantified with the KAPA Library Quantification kit. A separate single-read 150-cycle Illumina NextSeq 550 flow cell was used to sequence each immunoSEQ 96-well plate. Under the source paper's analysis protocol: Because the immunoSEQ output included only junctional sequences and no quality scores, the filtering could not be the same as the filtering used for full-length reads. To assign V/J genes and CDR3, sequences were annotated against IMGT germline references using PyIR, a Python wrapper for IgBLAST v1.9. Reads were removed for weak V/J assignments (E-value above 1e-6), missing CDR3, stop codons, out-of-frame junctions, or ambiguous translated residues. V3J clonotypes were defined as sequences sharing an identical inferred V gene, J gene, and CDR3 amino acid sequence. The percentage overlap between two repertoires was calculated by dividing the number of shared unique clonotypes by the size of the smaller repertoire. Repertoire richness was assessed with RTK rarefaction, the Chao1 estimator, and Recon v2.1 estimates of unobserved clonotypes. Imported from immuneACCESS, the table was reduced by TCRdb to in-frame sequences with V and J called. These copies leave out some clones; in studies compared against another copy, an unresolved V gene accounts for under half, and the cause of the remainder is not known. V, J and clone size are taken as reported in that table, and D and trimming were inferred from the DNA itself. In all, the sample holds 450,000 to 500,000 clones, and around 80% of those were seen once. Jointly, the top ten make up about 11% of the sample.

The CDR3 runs 15 amino acids, cysteine and phenylalanine included. Only the CDR3 part of the read is kept: 45 bases, read in frame from the first base. The V end loses 0 bases and the J end loses 4 bases, and a stretch of 11 bases separates them. CDR1 is given as LGHNA and CDR2 as YSLEER, both from the germline V gene. Comments on this clone: No antigen is known for it. No per-base quality is available; no much larger clone lies one base away.

The donors were healthy, HIV-negative adults with no recently reported acute infections or vaccinations. Every donor was a Caucasian adult residing in Nashville, Tennessee, USA. For unsorted samples, about 87 million PBMCs were counted, and genomic DNA was extracted using the QIAamp DNA Blood Mini kit. Blood was collected by leukapheresis, and PBMCs were isolated by Ficoll-Histopaque density gradient centrifugation and then cryopreserved in liquid nitrogen vapor phase. This sequence originates from a woman aged 40-49 years in good health. Some clones in this sample may be carry-over from other donors' samples. Sequences were obtained from PBMCs. Recombination joined TRBV4-3 with TRBJ2-3; matching of 7 bases hints at TRBD2 as the D gene. CDR3 reads: CASSQEAGAADTQYF. The DNA sequence reads TGCGCCAGCAGCCAAGAGGCGGGGGCGGCAGATACGCAGTATTTT.